This T cell receptor (beta chain) was recorded in a study of blood T cell repertoires in COVID-19. Germline CDR1 is KGHSH and CDR2 is LQKENI. The CDR3 totals 12 residues. V gave up 5 bases and J gave up 8 bases, with 7 bases separating them. Here immunoSEQ multiplex PCR was the method, and the copy in TCRdb shows in-frame clones only, minus some. The sample consists of around 300,000 clones, over 75% of them appearing once. The sequencing input was peripheral blood. The rearrangement uses TRBV18 and TRBJ1-6; the D is unclear. The source of this sequence is a man aged 50 or older with active or convalescent COVID-19. CDR3 loop: CASSSGDSPLHF. In DNA form, the CDR3 reads TGTGCCAGCTCAAGCGGGGATTCACCCCTCCACTTT.